The 10 T cell receptor beta chains in this list originate from one sample, sequenced in a study of PD-1 and CTLA-4 blockade in melanoma. Sequencing was performed with immunoSEQ multiplex PCR; in TCRdb, only in-frame clones are kept and a portion is missing. The sample includes tens of thousands of clones, about 87% seen only once; the top ten take roughly 6.1%. The material was CD8+ T cells from peripheral blood, obtained from a patient given anti-PD-1 treatment. These receptors were taken from a human donor with melanoma.

This rearrangement joins TRBV6-5 to TRBJ2-7, with D tentatively TRBD1 (5 bases). V was clipped by 8 bases and J by 6 bases, with 14 bases between them. The CDR3 covers 12 residues. Germline CDR1 MNHEY, CDR2 SVGAGI. The CDR3 nucleotides are TGTGCCAGCTCAAGGGGATATAGCGAGCAGTACTTC. It is translated as CASSRGYSEQYF.

This chain uses TRBV12-5 with TRBJ1-2, with TRBD1 as a possible D gene (6 bases). CDR1 is LGHNT, CDR2 FRNRAP, per germline. This CDR3 contains 14 residues. V dropped 6 bases and J dropped 7 bases, with 18 bases sitting between them. The CDR3 is CASGSGVVGSGYTF. The CDR3, as DNA: TGTGCTAGTGGCTCAGGGGTCGTCGGGTCTGGCTACACCTTC.

This rearrangement joins TRBV6-1 to TRBJ2-7, with D perhaps TRBD1 (6 bases). The length of the CDR3 is 15 residues. V dropped 7 bases and J dropped 2 bases, with 18 bases sitting between them. Germline CDR1 is MNHNS and CDR2 is SASEGT. In nucleotides, the CDR3 is TGTGCCAGCACCGGGACACGCCGGGGAACCTACGAGCAGTACTTC. It is translated as CASTGTRRGTYEQYF.

The chain links TRBV11-2 to TRBJ1-4; possibly TRBD1 for D (5 bases). Germline V gene sequence: CDR1 SGHAT, CDR2 FQNNGV. Trimming stripped 3 bases from V and 8 bases from J, with 13 bases between. This CDR3 is 14 amino acids long. The CDR3 region is CASSFSPGDEKLFF. The CDR3 nucleotides read TGTGCCAGCAGCTTCTCTCCTGGGGACGAAAAACTGTTTTTT.

This rearrangement joins TRBV4-2 to TRBJ2-3; 9 bases align to TRBD1. V lost 3 bases, J lost 3 bases, and 4 bases stayed unmatched. This CDR3 region has 15 residues. CDR1 and CDR2 (germline): LGHNA, YNFKEQ. The CDR3 here is CASSQTGGGTDTQYF. In DNA, the CDR3 is TGTGCCAGCAGCCAGACAGGGGGGGGAACAGATACGCAGTATTTT.

The V and J genes are TRBV2 and TRBJ2-7, with D perhaps matching TRBD1 or TRBD2 (6 bases each). Germline values: CDR1 SNHLY, CDR2 FYNNEI. The V gene lost 6 bases and the J gene lost 3 bases, with 9 bases spanning the gap. The CDR3 has 12 residues. The CDR3 loop reads CASRGGNYEQYF. The CDR3, as DNA: TGTGCCAGCAGAGGGGGGAACTACGAGCAGTACTTC.

The rearrangement joins TRBV2 to TRBJ2-2, with 8 bases fitting TRBD1. This CDR3 has 15 amino acids. Germline CDR1 SNHLY, CDR2 FYNNEI. V was pared by 6 bases and J by 2 bases, with 5 bases of the junction left unmatched. DNA for the CDR3: TGTGCCAGCAGCTGGACAGGGAGCAACACCGGGGAGCTGTTTTTT. Protein sequence: CASSWTGSNTGELFF.

The V and J genes are TRBV5-1 and TRBJ2-7, with a weak D call TRBD2 (6 bases). V was cut by 2 bases and J by 2 bases, with 8 bases left in between. From germline, CDR1 is SGHRS and CDR2 YFSETQ. The CDR3 totals 13 residues. The CDR3 DNA is TGCGCCAGCAGCTTCGGGAGAGCCTACGAGCAGTACTTC. As protein: CASSFGRAYEQYF.

The V and J genes are TRBV6-5 and TRBJ2-3; unclear D gene. Germline CDR1 reads MNHEY; CDR2 reads SVGAGI. The CDR3 is 12 residues long. Between the trimmed V and J ends, which lost 5 bases and 9 bases, there was a span of 12 bases. CDR3 region: CASSPEMDTQYF. DNA of the CDR3: TGTGCCAGCAGTCCTGAGATGGACACGCAGTATTTT.

The rearrangement links TRBV4-1 to TRBJ2-7; D remains unclear. Germline assignment: CDR1 MGHRA and CDR2 YSYEKL. V was shortened by 1 base and J by 3 bases, with 7 bases between the two germline ends. The CDR3 is made up of 13 amino acids. This CDR3 reads CASSQVGYYEQYF. CDR3 sequence (DNA): TGCGCCAGCAGCCAAGTCGGTTACTACGAGCAGTACTTC.